Sequencing of this T cell receptor (beta chain) was carried out in a study of cytomegalovirus exposure and HLA in healthy donors (dated by TCRdb to about 2017). Context from the whole study: According to an earlier analysis of around 600 of the donors, about 170 million T cells yielded some 120 million unique TCR beta sequences and 276 Gb of sequence data. In a later genetic analysis, genome-wide SNP genotypes for about 55% of the 666 donors were used, and that subset was treated as a discovery cohort. Every discovery cohort repertoire had been produced on one sequencing platform. A later analysis re-analyzed previously published TCR beta repertoires from about 730 donors and added high-resolution HLA genotyping to study TCR occurrence patterns. The study used immunosequencing to profile the T cell repertoires of several hundred subjects and linked those repertoires to cytomegalovirus serostatus. Among 398 genotyped donors of the cohort, an average of roughly 230,000 unique TCR beta nucleotide sequences was sequenced per donor, of which 15% to 20% were non-productive. Besides the first cohort of roughly 700 subjects, a separate validation cohort made up of roughly 120 different subjects was used. To predict cytomegalovirus infection status, the study combined high-throughput TCR immunosequencing, statistical association of individual TCRs with disease status, and machine learning. A handful of DR-DQ haplotypes were handled as single units for association and clustering because linkage in the cohort was strong. The number of donors typed differed by locus, with about 629-640 for A, B, C, DRB1 and DQB1, roughly 520 for DQA1, some 570 for DPA1, and some 450 for DPB1. Of the approximately 400 genotyped donors, over 70% fell in the genetic ancestry cluster associated with self-reported Caucasian donors. An early release that covered 640 HLA-typed donors contained around 330 gigabases of sequencing data and tens of millions of unique TCR sequences. Class I and class II HLA loci were covered by the typing at four-digit resolution. The study aimed to test whether signatures of past pathogen exposure could be identified by cataloging public T cell receptors. Rather than drawing on any new phenotypic data, the later analysis identified candidate immune exposures from TCR beta sequences and the way those sequences occurred across donors. Donor age, sex, ethnicity and CMV serostatus were compiled alongside the repertoire data. To decide whether each TCR beta V gene segment behaved as functional or pseudogenic, an earlier analysis of approximately 590 of the donors relied on high-throughput TCR beta sequencing.

Library method: the immunoSEQ multiplex PCR assay. For the multiplex PCR, a mixture combining 60 forward primers for TCR Vbeta segments and 13 reverse primers for TCR Jbeta segments was used. Amplification of the CDR3 region of rearranged TCR beta genes was performed with a multiplex PCR assay on genomic DNA. Amplified TCR beta libraries were sequenced as 87-base-pair reads on the Illumina HiSeq System. The paper's data handling went like this. A later analysis counted tens of millions of unique TCR beta chains across the 600 to 850 repertoires, and around 12 million of these chains were shared by at least two donors. To remove PCR and sequencing errors, raw reads were error-corrected and collapsed into unique sequences using a nearest-neighbor algorithm that merged closely related sequences. V, D and J gene segments were assigned by aligning CDR3 sequences to IMGT reference sequences. For a sequence to be retained, at least a six-nucleotide match to both a V gene segment and a J gene segment was required. Rearrangements were called productive when the CDR3 lacked stop codons and stayed in frame with V and J; all others were non-productive. Following IMGT convention, CDR3 was defined as the stretch from the second conserved V-encoded cysteine to the conserved J-encoded phenylalanine. The earlier analysis of approximately 590 of the donors excluded any sequence lacking an unambiguous match to a single V gene segment. An earlier analysis of fewer than 750 of the donors classified V segments as functional when productive rearrangements were above 56.7% and as segregating when the standard deviation between donors was above 5%. A statistical classification framework was developed to diagnose cytomegalovirus status using the catalog of TCR beta chain sequences. In a later analysis, V and J genes were assigned by comparing TCR nucleotide sequences against IMGT/GENE-DB human TR gene sequences. Using the TCRdist pipeline, a later analysis assigned CDR3 sequences along with most-parsimonious VDJ recombination scenarios. In a later analysis, every TCR beta chain was defined by the combination of its CDR3 amino acid sequence and its V-gene family, and reads without a unique V-gene family were dropped. A later analysis removed nearly 600 highly shared, low-generation-probability nucleotide sequences to deal with suspected cross-contamination and a sequencing artifact. In a later analysis, a clonal expansion index was calculated for each public chain from normalized within-repertoire ranks of inferred template counts. In a later analysis, generation probabilities were computed using a VDJ recombination model fitted to out-of-frame rearrangements, and the results were checked against IGoR. Hypergeometric tests were used in a later analysis to score TCR-TCR, TCR-HLA and TCR-CMV co-occurrence, with a repertoire-size bias correction applied to the TCR pairs. In a later analysis, false discovery rates were estimated by permuting HLA or CMV assignments 20 times. In a later analysis, co-occurring TCRs were grouped using DBSCAN, with TCRdist sequence similarity added in when clustering inside HLA-allele-positive subsets. For co-occurrence clustering, repertoires with fewer than 30,000 or more than 120,000 public chains were excluded, along with five repertoires with anomalous nucleotide sharing. In TCRdb, the immuneACCESS table is reduced to in-frame sequences with V and J assigned. These tables do not hold every clone; where another copy was compared, an unresolved V gene accounts for under half, and the others remain unexplained. V, J and clone size reflect that table, while D and trimming were determined from the DNA. A total of about 160,000 clones appear in this sample, approximately 79% of them only once. The ten largest clonotypes hold approximately 0.89% of the sample.

Results and caveats for the whole study, not just this receptor: A further reported finding was that TCR beta sequences accurately predicted the HLA-A and HLA-B alleles for most subjects in the first cohort. Strong co-occurrence of HLA alleles, especially DR and DQ, made assigning TCR associations to individual alleles difficult. In a later analysis, the rate of TCR association differed among HLA loci, with DRB1 alleles having the most associated TCRs and HLA-C alleles having the fewest. In an earlier analysis of about 550 of the donors, most TCR beta V segments were observed in productive rearrangements about 90% or about 30% of the time, broadly matching IMGT annotations. Specific HLA alleles were associated with over 15,000 TCR beta sequences at a false discovery rate of 0.05 in a later analysis. Compared with the approximately 600-donor mean, donors in an Asian-associated ancestry cluster had fewer N-insertions in productive TCRs, according to a later genetic analysis. Because counts were too low, about 18 rarely observed V segments, including chromosome 9 orphons, were excluded from the earlier analysis of 500 to 700 of the donors. An association between a missense DCLRE1C variant and V-gene and J-gene trimming of TCR beta chains was found in a later genetic analysis and replicated in an independent cohort. Presence/absence analyses assumed roughly uniform sequencing depth across donors, an assumption that may not hold. The authors suggested that the approach could potentially be generalized to other disease states and immunological phenotypes. A cluster of highly shared sequence variants was judged likely to represent a technical artifact of the sequencing pipeline. In the study, roughly 160 TCR beta chains were listed as associated with cytomegalovirus. The classifier was reported to diagnose cytomegalovirus status with high specificity and sensitivity in both the original and validation cohorts. Linkage disequilibrium might explain the correlated functional status among segregating V segments, but an unknown experimental factor could not be ruled out. Some IMGT-functional V segments, including TRBV6-2 and TRBV6-3, could not be told apart with the 87-base-pair reads, so those segments were excluded. According to a later analysis, parvovirus B19, influenza, CMV and Epstein-Barr virus appeared linked to several top co-occurrence clusters. Only TCR beta chains were sequenced in this cohort, and the absence of alpha or paired-chain data limited detectable features. According to a later analysis, most CMV-associated TCR beta chains appeared to be HLA-restricted, and the HLA associations seemed to be driven largely by CMV exposure. For the cohort, immune exposure information was limited to CMV serostatus. Three of the identified cytomegalovirus-associated TCR beta chains were confirmed in vitro to be specific for cytomegalovirus antigens. Because HLA typing was missing for some donors at each locus, association tests included only the typed subset. Compared with equally common non-associated chains, HLA-associated TCR beta chains in a later analysis were more clonally expanded and had lower generation probabilities. Most TCR sequences were seen in very few donors, while some public TCRs were found in many individuals.

In its sample, this clone was seen once. Its binding antigen is unknown. The input lacks base qualities; no much larger clone sits a single base away. The cohort comprised 670 or so healthy bone marrow donors. Cohort members were all nominally healthy when sampled, although unrecorded immune exposures were likely present. The donor was CMV seropositive and belonged to the group of around 300 seropositive cohort members. Every donor gave a peripheral blood sample, and the peripheral blood mononuclear cells from that sample were used for TCR beta sequencing. Genomic DNA was extracted from the blood cell samples with the Qiagen DNeasy Blood Extraction Kit. From cysteine to phenylalanine, the CDR3 is 14 amino acids long. Only the CDR3 region is kept as DNA, spanning 42 bases read in frame from base 1. Between the V and J ends, shortened by 7 bases and 2 bases respectively, the junction contains 14 bases. For CDR1 and CDR2, the germline V gene (reference sequence) lists SEHNR and FQNEAQ.

This chain joins TRBV7-9 to TRBJ1-2; a tentative D match to TRBD1 spans 6 bases. The sequence was collected from a woman between 50 and 59 years old in good health and CMV-seropositive. The sample taken for sequencing was PBMCs. The CDR3 has the sequence CASTTGGGNYGYTF. DNA sequence: TGTGCCAGCACCACAGGTGGGGGCAACTATGGCTACACCTTC.